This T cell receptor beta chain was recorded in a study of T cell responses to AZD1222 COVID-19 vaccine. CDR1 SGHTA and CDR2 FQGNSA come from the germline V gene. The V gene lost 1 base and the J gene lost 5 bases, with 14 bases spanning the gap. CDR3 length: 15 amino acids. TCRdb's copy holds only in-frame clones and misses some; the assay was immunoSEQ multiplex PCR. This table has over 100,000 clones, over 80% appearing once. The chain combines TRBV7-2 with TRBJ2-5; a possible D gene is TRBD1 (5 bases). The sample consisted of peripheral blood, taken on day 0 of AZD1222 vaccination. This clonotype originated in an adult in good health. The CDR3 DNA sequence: TGTGCCAGCAGCTTAGAGGCCAGGGTAGGGGAGACCCAGTACTTC. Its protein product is CASSLEARVGETQYF. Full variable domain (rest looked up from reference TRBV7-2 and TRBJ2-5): GAGVSQSPSNKVTEKGKDVELRCDPISGHTALYWYRQSLGQGLEFLIYFQGNSAPDKSGLPSDRFSAERTGGSVSTLTIQRTQQEDSAVYLCASSLEARVGETQYFGPGTRLLVL.